This entry describes one T cell receptor beta chain. Its target is not known. The data were taken from a study of blood T cells in healthy people across ages. It was with a sample-barcoded 5' primer and a J-beta primer mix that a second PCR of roughly 7 to 12 cycles was run. Using its own MiXCR run on the 5' RACE reads, TCRdb lists one record per CDR3 protein. The repertoire includes more than 900,000 distinct CDR3 sequences, 20% to 25% of them detected once, and about 0.69% sits in the top ten. Findings of the study overall: In these data, TCR beta diversity tracked strongly with naive T cell percentage.

These data also formed part of another study, on T cells of mothers and their children. That study adds: Mothers yielded over 10 million CDR3 reads, children 2.5 million to 3 million each.

Input material: blood. The sequence derives from a girl aged 2-10 years in good health.

The CDR3, as DNA: TGTGCCAGCAGCTTAAGTCTGGATTCACCCCTCCACTTT. It yields the protein CASSLSLDSPLHF. The V gene is TRBV7-3, the J gene TRBJ1-6; D is unclear. Germline V gives CDR1 SGHTA, CDR2 FQGTGA. This CDR3 region has 13 residues. Trimming removed 1 base at V and 8 bases at J, with 6 bases between.